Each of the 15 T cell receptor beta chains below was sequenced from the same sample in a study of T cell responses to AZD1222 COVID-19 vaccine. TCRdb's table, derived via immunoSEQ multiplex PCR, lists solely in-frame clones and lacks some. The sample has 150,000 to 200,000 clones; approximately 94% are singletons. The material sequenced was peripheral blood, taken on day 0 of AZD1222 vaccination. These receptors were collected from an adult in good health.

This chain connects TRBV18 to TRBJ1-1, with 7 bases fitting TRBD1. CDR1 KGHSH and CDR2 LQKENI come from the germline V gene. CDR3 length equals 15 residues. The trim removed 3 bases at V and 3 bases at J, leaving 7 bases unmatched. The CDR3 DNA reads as TGTGCCAGCTCACCTCACCACACAGGGGACACTGAAGCTTTCTTT. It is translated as CASSPHHTGDTEAFF.

This CDR3 is CASTRSGRVNTEAFF. The CDR3 DNA reads as TGTGCCAGCACCCGATCGGGCAGGGTAAACACTGAAGCTTTCTTT. The rearrangement links TRBV27 to TRBJ1-1, with D possibly TRBD1 on 5 matching bases. The germline gives CDR1 MNHEY, CDR2 SMNVEV (reference sequence). The CDR3 contains 15 residues. Trimming removed 7 bases at V and 2 bases at J, with 17 bases between.

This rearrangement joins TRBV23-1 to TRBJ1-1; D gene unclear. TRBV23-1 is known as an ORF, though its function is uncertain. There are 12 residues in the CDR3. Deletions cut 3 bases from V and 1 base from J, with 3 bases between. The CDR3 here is CASSQGNTEAFF. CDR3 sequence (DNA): TGCGCCAGCAGTCAGGGGAACACTGAAGCTTTCTTT.

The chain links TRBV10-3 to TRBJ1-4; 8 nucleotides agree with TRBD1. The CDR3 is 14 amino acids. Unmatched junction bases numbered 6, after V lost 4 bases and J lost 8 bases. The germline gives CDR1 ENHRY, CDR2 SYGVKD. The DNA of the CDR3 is TGTGCCATCAGTGCCCAGGGGGCGGGGGAAAAACTGTTTTTT. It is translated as CAISAQGAGEKLFF.

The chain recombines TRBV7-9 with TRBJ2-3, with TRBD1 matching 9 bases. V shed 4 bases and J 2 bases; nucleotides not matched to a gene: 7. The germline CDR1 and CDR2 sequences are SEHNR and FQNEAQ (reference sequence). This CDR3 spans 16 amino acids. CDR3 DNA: TGTGCCAGCAGCTCCCGGGACAGGGCACCCACAGATACGCAGTATTTT. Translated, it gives CASSSRDRAPTDTQYF.

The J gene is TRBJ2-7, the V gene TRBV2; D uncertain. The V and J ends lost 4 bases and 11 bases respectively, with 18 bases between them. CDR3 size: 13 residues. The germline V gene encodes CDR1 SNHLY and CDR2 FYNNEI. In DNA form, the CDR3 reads TGTGCCAGCAGTGTTACCCTCGGCCAAAGTGAGTACTTC. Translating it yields CASSVTLGQSEYF.

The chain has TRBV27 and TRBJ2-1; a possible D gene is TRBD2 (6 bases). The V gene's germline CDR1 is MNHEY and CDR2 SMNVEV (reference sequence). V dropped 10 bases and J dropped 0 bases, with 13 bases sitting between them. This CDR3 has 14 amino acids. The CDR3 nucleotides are TGTGCCACCCTTCGGGACTTCTCCTACAATGAGCAGTTCTTC. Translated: CATLRDFSYNEQFF.

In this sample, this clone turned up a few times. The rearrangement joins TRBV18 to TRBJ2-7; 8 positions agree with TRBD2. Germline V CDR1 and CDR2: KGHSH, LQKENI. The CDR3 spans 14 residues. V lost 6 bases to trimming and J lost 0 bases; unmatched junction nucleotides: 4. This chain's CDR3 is CASSASGSSYEQYF. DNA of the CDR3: TGTGCCAGCTCCGCCAGCGGGAGCTCCTACGAGCAGTACTTC. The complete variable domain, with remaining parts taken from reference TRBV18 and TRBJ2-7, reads NAGVMQNPRHLVRRRGQEARLRCSPMKGHSHVYWYRQLPEEGLKFMVYLQKENIIDESGMPKERFSAEFPKEGPSILRIQQVVRGDSAAYFCASSASGSSYEQYFGPGTRLTVT.

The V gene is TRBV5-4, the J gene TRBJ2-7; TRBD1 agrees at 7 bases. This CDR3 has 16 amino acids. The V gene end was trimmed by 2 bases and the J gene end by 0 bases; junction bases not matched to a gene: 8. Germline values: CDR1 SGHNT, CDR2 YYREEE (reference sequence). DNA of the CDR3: TGTGCCAGCAGCTTCAATCGGGACAGTACCTCCTACGAGCAGTACTTC. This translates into CASSFNRDSTSYEQYF.

The CDR3 DNA reads TGTGCCAGCAGTGAAGCGGTTAGGGGTGAGCAGTACTTC. Protein product: CASSEAVRGEQYF. J is TRBJ2-7 and V is TRBV2; D perhaps matches TRBD1 (5 bases). This CDR3 spans 13 amino acids. The germline CDR1 and CDR2 sequences are SNHLY and FYNNEI. Trimming removed 0 bases from V and 7 bases from J, with 10 bases in between. Using reference TRBV2 and TRBJ2-7 for the parts outside the CDR3, the full variable domain is EPEVTQTPSHQVTQMGQEVILRCVPISNHLYFYWYRQILGQKVEFLVSFYNNEISEKSEIFDDQFSVERPDGSNFTLKIRSTKLEDSAMYFCASSEAVRGEQYFGPGTRLTVT.

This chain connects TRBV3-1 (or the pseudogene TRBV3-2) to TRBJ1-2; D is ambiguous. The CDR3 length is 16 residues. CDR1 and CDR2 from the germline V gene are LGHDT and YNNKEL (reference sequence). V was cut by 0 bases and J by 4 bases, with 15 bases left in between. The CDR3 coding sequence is TGTGCCAGCAGCCAAGATTGGGGTGACTGGACCTATGGCTACACCTTC. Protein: CASSQDWGDWTYGYTF.

Here the CDR3 reads CATSRDFTSGTSTDTQYF. The CDR3 DNA follows: TGTGCCACCAGCAGAGATTTCACTAGCGGTACTAGCACAGATACGCAGTATTTT. The genes are TRBV15 and TRBJ2-3, with 8 nucleotides matching TRBD2. CDR1 and CDR2 from the germline V gene are LNHNV and YYDKDF (reference sequence). The junction had 8 bases not matched to a gene; V was cut back by 0 bases and J by 0 bases. The CDR3 sequence is 18 residues long.

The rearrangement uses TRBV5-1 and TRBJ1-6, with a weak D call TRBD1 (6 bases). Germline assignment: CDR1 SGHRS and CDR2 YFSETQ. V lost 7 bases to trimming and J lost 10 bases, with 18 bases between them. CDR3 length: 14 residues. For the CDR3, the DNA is TGCGCCAGCGGGTTTTCAGGGGATGGGTCACCCCTCCACTTT. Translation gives CASGFSGDGSPLHF.

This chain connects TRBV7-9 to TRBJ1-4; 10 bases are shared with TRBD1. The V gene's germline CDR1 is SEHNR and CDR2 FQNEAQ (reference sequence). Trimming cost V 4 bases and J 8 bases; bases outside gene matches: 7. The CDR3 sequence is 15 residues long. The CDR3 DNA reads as TGTGCCAGCAGCTCTGAGGGACAGGGGAGGGAAAAACTGTTTTTT. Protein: CASSSEGQGREKLFF.

The CDR3 DNA reads as TGTGCCAGCAGGAGATCGGATTCACCCCTCCACTTT. Protein: CASRRSDSPLHF. This chain links TRBV6-5 with TRBJ1-6; D gene uncertain. The CDR3 has 12 residues. From germline, CDR1 is MNHEY and CDR2 SVGAGI. V was cut by 6 bases and J by 8 bases, with 8 bases left in between.